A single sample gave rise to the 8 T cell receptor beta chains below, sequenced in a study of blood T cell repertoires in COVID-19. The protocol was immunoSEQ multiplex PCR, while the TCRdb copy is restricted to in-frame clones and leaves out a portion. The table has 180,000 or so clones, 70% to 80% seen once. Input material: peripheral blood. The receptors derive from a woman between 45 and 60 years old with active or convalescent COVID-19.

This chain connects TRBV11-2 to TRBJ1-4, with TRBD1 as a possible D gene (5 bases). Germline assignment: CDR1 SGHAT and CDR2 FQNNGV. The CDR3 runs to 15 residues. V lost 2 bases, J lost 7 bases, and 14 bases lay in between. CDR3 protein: CASSLWEGLGEKLFF. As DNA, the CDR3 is TGTGCCAGCAGCTTATGGGAGGGGCTGGGTGAAAAACTGTTTTTT.

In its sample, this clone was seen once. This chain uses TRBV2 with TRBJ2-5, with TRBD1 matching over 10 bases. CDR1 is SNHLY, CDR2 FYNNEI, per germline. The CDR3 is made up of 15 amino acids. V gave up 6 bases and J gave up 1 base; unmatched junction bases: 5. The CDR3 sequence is CASRGQGLPQETQYF. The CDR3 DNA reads TGTGCCAGCAGGGGACAGGGGTTGCCCCAAGAGACCCAGTACTTC.

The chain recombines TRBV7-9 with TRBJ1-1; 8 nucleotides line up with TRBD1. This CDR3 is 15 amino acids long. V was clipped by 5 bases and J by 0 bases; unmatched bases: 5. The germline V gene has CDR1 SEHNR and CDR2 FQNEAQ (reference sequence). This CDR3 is CASSPQGGLNTEAFF. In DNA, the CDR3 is TGTGCCAGCAGCCCACAGGGGGGGCTGAACACTGAAGCTTTCTTT.

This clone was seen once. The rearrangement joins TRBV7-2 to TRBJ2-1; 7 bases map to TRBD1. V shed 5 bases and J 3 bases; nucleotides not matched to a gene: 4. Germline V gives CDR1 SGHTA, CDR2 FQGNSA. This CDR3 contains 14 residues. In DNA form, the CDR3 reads TGTGCCAGCAGCCTAAGACAGGGCTACAATGAGCAGTTCTTC. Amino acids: CASSLRQGYNEQFF.

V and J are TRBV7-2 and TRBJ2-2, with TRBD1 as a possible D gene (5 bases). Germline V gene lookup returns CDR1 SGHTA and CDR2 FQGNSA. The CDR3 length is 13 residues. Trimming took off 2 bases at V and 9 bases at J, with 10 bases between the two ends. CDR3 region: CASSLNSGRELFF. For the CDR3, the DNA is TGTGCCAGCAGCTTAAACTCAGGGAGGGAGCTGTTTTTT.

In nucleotides, the CDR3 is TGTGCCAGCAGCTTATCCTTCGGGGAGCTGTTTTTT. Residues: CASSLSFGELFF. The chain combines TRBV7-2 with TRBJ2-2; D unresolved. V was shortened by 2 bases and J by 7 bases, with 5 bases between the two germline ends. The CDR3 is 12 residues long. CDR1 SGHTA and CDR2 FQGNSA come from the germline V gene.

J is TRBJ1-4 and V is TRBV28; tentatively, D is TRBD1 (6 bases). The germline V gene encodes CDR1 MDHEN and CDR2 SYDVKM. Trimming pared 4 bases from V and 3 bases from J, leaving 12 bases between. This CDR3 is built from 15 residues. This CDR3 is CASSSPTGANEKLFF. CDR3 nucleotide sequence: TGTGCCAGCAGTTCCCCGACAGGCGCTAATGAAAAACTGTTTTTT.

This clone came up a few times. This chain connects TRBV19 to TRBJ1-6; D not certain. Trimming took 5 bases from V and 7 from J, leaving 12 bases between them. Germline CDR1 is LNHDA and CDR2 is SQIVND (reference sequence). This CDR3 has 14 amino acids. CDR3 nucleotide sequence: TGTGCCAGTAGTTGGAGGGCAGAAAATTCACCCCTCCACTTT. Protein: CASSWRAENSPLHF.